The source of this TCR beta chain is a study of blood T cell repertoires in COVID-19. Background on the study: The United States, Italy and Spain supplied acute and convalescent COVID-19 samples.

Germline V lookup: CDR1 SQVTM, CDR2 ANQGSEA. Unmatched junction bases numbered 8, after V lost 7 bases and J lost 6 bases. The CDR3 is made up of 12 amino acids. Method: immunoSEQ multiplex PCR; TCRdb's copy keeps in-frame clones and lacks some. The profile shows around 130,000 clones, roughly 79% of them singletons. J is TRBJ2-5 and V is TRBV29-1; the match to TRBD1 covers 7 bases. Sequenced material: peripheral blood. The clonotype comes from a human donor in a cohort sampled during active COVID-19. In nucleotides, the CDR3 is TGCAGCGCCGTTCGACAGGGCCAGACCCAGTACTTC. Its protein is CSAVRQGQTQYF. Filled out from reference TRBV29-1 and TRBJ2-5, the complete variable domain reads SAVISQKPSRDICQRGTSLTIQCQVDSQVTMMFWYRQQPGQSLTLIATANQGSEATYESGFVIDKFPISRPNLTFSTLTVSNMSPEDSSIYLCSAVRQGQTQYFGPGTRLLVL.